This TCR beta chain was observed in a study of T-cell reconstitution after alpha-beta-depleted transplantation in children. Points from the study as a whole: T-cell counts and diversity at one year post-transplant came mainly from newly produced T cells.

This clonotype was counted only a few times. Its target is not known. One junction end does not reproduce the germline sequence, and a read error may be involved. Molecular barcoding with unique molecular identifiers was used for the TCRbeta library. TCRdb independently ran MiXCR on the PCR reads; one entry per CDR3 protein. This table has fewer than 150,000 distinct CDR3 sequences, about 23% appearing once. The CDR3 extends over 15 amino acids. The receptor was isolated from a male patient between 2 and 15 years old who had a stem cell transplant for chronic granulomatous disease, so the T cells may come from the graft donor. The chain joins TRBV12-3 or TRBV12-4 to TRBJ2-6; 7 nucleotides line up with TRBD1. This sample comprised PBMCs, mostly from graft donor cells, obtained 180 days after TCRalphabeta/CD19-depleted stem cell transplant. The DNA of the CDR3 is TGTGCCAGCAGCCAGGGACAGCTCCGGGCCAACGGCCTGACTTTC. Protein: CASSQGQLRANGLTF.